The clone carrying this T cell receptor (beta chain) was found a few times. Its specificity is unknown. This sample was taken from a study of identical twins. Template switching added a universal primer site; cDNA carried unique molecular identifiers. Each CDR3 protein is one row after TCRdb ran MiXCR on the 5' RACE reads. The sample contains 500,000 to 550,000 distinct CDR3 sequences, about 20% of which appear only once. Findings and limits, study-wide: Models underestimated how often monozygotic twins shared out-of-frame TCR alpha. Those out-of-frame alpha sequences shared by twins showed an excess of low generation probability. Reduced insertions were recorded for abundant cord blood beta clonotypes, with no such pattern in memory repertoires.

The germline V and J ends were trimmed by 4 bases and 8 bases, with 9 bases remaining between them. This CDR3 spans 12 amino acids. Separately, the same data were catalogued under a study of yellow fever vaccine responses in identical twins.

The sample was CD4+ T cells sorted from blood. This clonotype was sampled from a woman aged 18-30 years in good health. The V and J genes are TRBV12-3 or TRBV12-4 and TRBJ2-1; possibly TRBD1 or TRBD2 for D (5 bases each). The CDR3 nucleotides read TGTGCCAGCAGTTATTTGGGGGATGAGCAGTTCTTC. Protein: CASSYLGDEQFF.